The source of this T cell receptor beta chain is a study of post-analysis software for immune sequencing data. Study summary: Recorded subtypes: relapsing-remitting, secondary progressive, progressive-relapsing; some patients unannotated.

Study observations and caveats: Samples made in the same batch grouped tightly together by F measure. TRBV5-6, TRBV5-1 and TRBV20-1 belonged to a set of about 5 TRBV segments that were more frequent in patients than controls. Multiple sclerosis patients showed significantly lower normalized Chao1 diversity than controls did.

CDR1 and CDR2 from the germline V gene are MNHEY and SMNVEV (reference sequence). Trimming shortened V by 0 bases and J by 0 bases, and 13 bases separated the two germline ends. There are 17 residues in the CDR3. The library was made from cDNA and included unique molecular identifiers. With roughly 1 to 11 million T cells as the source, 540,000 or so cDNA molecules resulted. In TCRdb, the PCR reads were re-called with MiXCR into one record per CDR3 protein. The repertoire consists of 750,000 to 900,000 distinct CDR3 sequences, with around 46% occurring once and the leading ten covering 4.9%. To note about this clonotype: Its target is unknown.

Input material: blood. This receptor was obtained from a girl aged 10 to 17 with multiple sclerosis. This chain joins TRBV27 and TRBJ2-3, with D unresolved. DNA for the CDR3: TGTGCCAGCAGTTTATCGAGCTGGCTCGCTAGCACAGATACGCAGTATTTT. Translated: CASSLSSWLASTDTQYF.